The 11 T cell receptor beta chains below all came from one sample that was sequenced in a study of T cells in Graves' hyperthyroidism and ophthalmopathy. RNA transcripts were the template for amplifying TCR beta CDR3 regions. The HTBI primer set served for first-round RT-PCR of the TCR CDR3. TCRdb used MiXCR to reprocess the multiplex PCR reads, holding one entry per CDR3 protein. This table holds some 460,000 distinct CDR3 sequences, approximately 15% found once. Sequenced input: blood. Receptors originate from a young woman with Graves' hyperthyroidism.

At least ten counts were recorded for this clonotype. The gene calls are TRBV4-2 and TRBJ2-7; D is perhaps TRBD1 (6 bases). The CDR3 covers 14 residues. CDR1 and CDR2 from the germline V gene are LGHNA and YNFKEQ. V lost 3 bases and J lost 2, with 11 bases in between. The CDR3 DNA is TGTGCCAGCAGCCATGGACAGTACACCTACGAGCAGTACTTC. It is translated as CASSHGQYTYEQYF.

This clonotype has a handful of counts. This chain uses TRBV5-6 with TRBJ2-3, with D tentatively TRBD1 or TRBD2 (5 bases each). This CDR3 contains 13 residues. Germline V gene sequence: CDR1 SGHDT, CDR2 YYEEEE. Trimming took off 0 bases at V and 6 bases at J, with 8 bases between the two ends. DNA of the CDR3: TGTGCCAGCAGCTTGGACTGGGGGGATACGCAGTATTTT. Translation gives CASSLDWGDTQYF.

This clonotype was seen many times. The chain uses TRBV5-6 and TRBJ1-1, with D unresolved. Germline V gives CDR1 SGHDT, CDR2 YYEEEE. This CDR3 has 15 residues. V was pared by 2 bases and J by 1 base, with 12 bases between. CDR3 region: CASSFRAAGNTEAFF. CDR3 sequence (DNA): TGTGCCAGCAGCTTCCGGGCCGCGGGGAACACTGAAGCTTTCTTT.

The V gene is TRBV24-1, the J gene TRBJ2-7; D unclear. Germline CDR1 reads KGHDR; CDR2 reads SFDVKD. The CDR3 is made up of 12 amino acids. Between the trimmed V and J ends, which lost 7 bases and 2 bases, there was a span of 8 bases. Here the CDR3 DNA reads TGTGCCACCAGCCCCGACGCCTACGAGCAGTACTTC. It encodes CATSPDAYEQYF.

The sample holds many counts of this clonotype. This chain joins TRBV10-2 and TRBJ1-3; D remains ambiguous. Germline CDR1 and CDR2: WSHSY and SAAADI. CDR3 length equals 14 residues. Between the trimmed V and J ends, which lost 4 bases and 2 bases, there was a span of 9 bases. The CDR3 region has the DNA TGCGCCAGCAGTGTACTGGGCGCTGGAAACACCATATATTTT. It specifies CASSVLGAGNTIYF.

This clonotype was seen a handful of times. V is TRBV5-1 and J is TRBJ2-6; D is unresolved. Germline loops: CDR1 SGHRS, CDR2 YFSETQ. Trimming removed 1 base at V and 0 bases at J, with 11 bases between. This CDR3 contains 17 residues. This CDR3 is CASSLSGRSSGANVLTF. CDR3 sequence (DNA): TGCGCCAGCAGCTTGTCGGGCAGGAGCTCTGGGGCCAACGTCCTGACTTTC. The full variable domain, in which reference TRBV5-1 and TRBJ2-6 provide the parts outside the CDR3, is KAGVTQTPRYLIKTRGQQVTLSCSPISGHRSVSWYQQTPGQGLQFLFEYFSETQRNKGNFPGRFSGRQFSNSRSEMNVSTLELGDSALYLCASSLSGRSSGANVLTFGAGSRLTVL.

In DNA form, the CDR3 reads TGTGCCAGCAGTCGGACTTATGATCAGCCCCAGCATTTT. This gives the protein CASSRTYDQPQHF. V is TRBV7-2 and J is TRBJ1-5; unclear D gene. V dropped 6 bases and J dropped 5 bases, with 11 bases sitting between them. From germline, CDR1 is SGHTA and CDR2 FQGNSA. The CDR3 totals 13 residues.

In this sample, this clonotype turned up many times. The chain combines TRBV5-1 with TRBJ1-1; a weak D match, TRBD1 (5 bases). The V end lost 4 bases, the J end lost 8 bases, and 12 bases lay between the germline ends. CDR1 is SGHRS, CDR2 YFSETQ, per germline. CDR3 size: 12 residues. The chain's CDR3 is CASSNPKGEAFF. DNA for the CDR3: TGCGCCAGCAGCAACCCGAAGGGGGAAGCTTTCTTT.

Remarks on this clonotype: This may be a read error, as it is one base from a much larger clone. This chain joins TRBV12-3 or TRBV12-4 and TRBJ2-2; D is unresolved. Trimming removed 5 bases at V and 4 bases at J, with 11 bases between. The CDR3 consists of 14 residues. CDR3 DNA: TGTGCCAGCAGTGCCGGGTCTAGCACCGGGGAGCTGTTTTTT. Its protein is CASSAGSSTGELFF.

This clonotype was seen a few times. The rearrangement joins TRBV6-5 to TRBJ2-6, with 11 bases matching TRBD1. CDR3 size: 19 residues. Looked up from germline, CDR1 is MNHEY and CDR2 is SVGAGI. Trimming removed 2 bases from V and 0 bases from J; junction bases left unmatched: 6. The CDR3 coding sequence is TGTGCCAGCAGTTACAGAGGGACAGGGGGTACCTCTGGGGCCAACGTCCTGACTTTC. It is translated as CASSYRGTGGTSGANVLTF.

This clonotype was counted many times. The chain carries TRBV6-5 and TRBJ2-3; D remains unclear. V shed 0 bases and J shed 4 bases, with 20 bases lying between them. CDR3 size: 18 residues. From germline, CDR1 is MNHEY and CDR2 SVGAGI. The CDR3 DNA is TGTGCCAGCAGTTACTCGATACGGCAAGATCCTACCGCAGATACGCAGTATTTT. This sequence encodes CASSYSIRQDPTADTQYF.